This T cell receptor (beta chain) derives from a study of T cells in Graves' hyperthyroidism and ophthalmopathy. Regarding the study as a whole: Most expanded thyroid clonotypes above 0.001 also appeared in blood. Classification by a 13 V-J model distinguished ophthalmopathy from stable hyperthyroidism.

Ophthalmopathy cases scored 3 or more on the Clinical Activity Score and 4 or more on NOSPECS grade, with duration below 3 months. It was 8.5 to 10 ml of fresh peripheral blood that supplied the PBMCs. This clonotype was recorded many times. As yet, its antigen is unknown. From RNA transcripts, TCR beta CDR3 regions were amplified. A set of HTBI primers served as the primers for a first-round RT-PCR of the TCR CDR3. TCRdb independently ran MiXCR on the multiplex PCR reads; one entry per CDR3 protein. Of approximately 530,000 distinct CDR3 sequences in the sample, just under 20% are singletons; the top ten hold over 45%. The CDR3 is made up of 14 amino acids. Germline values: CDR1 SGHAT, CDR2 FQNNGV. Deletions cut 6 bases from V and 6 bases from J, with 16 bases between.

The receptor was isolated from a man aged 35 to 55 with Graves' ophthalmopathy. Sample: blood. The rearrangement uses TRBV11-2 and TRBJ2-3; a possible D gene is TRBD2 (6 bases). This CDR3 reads CASSLPVRGDTQYF. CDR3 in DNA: TGTGCCAGCAGTCTCCCTGTACGGGGGGATACGCAGTATTTT.